The 15 T cell receptor beta chains listed next were all sequenced from one sample in a study of CXCR3-negative and CXCR3-positive naive CD8 T cells. The TRB libraries of cDNA were built by UMI-labeled 5' RACE. TCRdb re-called the 5' RACE reads; every CDR3 protein appears as one record, without DNA. This sample's table reports roughly 100,000 distinct CDR3 sequences. Sequencing was done on a sample of naive CXCR3- CD8+ T cells from blood. Subset meaning: CD45RO-CCR7+CD27+CD95- naive CD8+ T cells lacking CXCR3 (TNR3-). These receptor sequences come from a human donor in good health. Some clones in this sample may be carry-over from other donors' samples.

This chain connects TRBV19 to TRBJ2-7; TCRdb lists TRBD1, though no DNA is available to test this call. The CDR3 runs to 14 residues. Per the germline V gene, CDR1 is LNHDA and CDR2 is SQIVND (reference sequence). The CDR3 region is CASSRGLLTYEQYF.

The rearrangement uses TRBV28 and TRBJ2-4; TCRdb picks TRBD1, but there is no DNA to check that call. The CDR3 totals 13 residues. Germline CDR1 reads MDHEN; CDR2 reads SYDVKM. The CDR3 sequence is CASSLSPGNIQYF.

This chain links TRBV21-1 with TRBJ2-5; TCRdb's D call of TRBD1 is untestable without DNA. TRBV21-1 is a recognized pseudogene. This CDR3 region has 18 residues. The CDR3: CASSKARSGHLYQETQYF.

The chain recombines TRBV19 with TRBJ1-6; the TCRdb call, TRBD1, lacks DNA for checking. The CDR3 length is 14 residues. Germline loops: CDR1 LNHDA, CDR2 SQIVND (reference sequence). The CDR3 sequence is CASSNTGEVSPLHF.

The chain recombines TRBV20-1 with TRBJ2-1; TCRdb designates TRBD2, a call that cannot be tested without DNA. Per the germline V gene, CDR1 is DFQATT and CDR2 is SNEGSKA (reference sequence). There are 17 residues in the CDR3. CDR3 amino acids: CSAPGLAGGPSYNEQFF.

The chain carries TRBV7-3 and TRBJ2-5; TCRdb's D call, TRBD2, is unchecked because there is no DNA. This CDR3 is 16 amino acids long. Germline CDR1 is SGHTA and CDR2 is FQGTGA. Here the CDR3 reads CASSLNSGDLQETQYF.

The chain has TRBV29-1 and TRBJ1-2; with no DNA, the TCRdb D assignment of TRBD1 cannot be verified. The CDR3 is made up of 14 amino acids. Germline V gene data show CDR1 as SQVTM and CDR2 as ANQGSEA. The CDR3 loop is CSVVPGQGSYGYTF.

The J gene is TRBJ2-5, the V gene TRBV7-9; as DNA is missing, the TRBD1 call by TCRdb cannot be tested. Germline assignment: CDR1 SEHNR and CDR2 FQNEAQ (reference sequence). The CDR3 is 14 residues long. The chain's CDR3 is CASTSTGVAETQYF.

The CDR3 loop is CASREEIHSYNEQFF. The V gene is TRBV4-1, the J gene TRBJ2-1. There are 15 residues in the CDR3. The germline V gene has CDR1 MGHRA and CDR2 YSYEKL.

V gene TRBV2 combines with J gene TRBJ2-7; the D gene TCRdb calls, TRBD1, cannot be checked with no DNA. CDR1 and CDR2 (germline): SNHLY, FYNNEI. This CDR3 is built from 16 residues. The chain's CDR3 is CASSESPGTGPYEQYF.

This rearrangement joins TRBV7-9 to TRBJ1-5; the TCRdb call, TRBD1, lacks DNA for checking. The CDR3 loop spans 13 amino acids. CDR1 is SEHNR and CDR2 is FQNEAQ in the germline V gene (reference sequence). CDR3 residues: CASSNKGFQPQHF.

The chain is built from TRBV13 and TRBJ2-7. Germline V gene sequence: CDR1 PRHDT, CDR2 FYEKMQ (reference sequence). The CDR3 runs 14 residues. The CDR3 is CASTIGESSYEQYF.

V gene TRBV7-6 combines with J gene TRBJ2-7; TCRdb proposes TRBD1, but this gene call is untestable without DNA. Per germline, CDR1 SGHVS and CDR2 FNYEAQ. The CDR3 runs 16 residues. The CDR3 loop reads CASSLDGVGEGYEQYF.

This chain connects TRBV27 to TRBJ2-7; TCRdb's D call of TRBD1 is untestable without DNA. The CDR3 is 15 amino acids. Germline values: CDR1 MNHEY, CDR2 SMNVEV (reference sequence). The CDR3: CASTKTGTGVYEQYF.

V usage is TRBV2 and J usage is TRBJ2-7; TCRdb names TRBD1, which stays unverified in the absence of DNA. Germline CDR1 and CDR2: SNHLY and FYNNEI. There are 12 residues in the CDR3. The chain's CDR3 is CASLRDGNEQYF.